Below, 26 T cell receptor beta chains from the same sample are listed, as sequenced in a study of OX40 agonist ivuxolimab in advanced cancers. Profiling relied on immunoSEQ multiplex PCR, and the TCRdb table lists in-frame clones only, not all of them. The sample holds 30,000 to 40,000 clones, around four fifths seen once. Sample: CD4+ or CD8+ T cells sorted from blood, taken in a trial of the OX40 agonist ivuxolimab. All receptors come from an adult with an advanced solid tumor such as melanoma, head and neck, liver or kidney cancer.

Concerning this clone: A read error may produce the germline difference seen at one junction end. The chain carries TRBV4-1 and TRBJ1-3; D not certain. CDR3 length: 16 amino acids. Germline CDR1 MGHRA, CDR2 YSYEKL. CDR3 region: CASSQDRRSSGNTIYF. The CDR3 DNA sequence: TGTGCCAGCAGCCAAGACCGGCGGAGCTCTGGAAACACCATATATTTT.

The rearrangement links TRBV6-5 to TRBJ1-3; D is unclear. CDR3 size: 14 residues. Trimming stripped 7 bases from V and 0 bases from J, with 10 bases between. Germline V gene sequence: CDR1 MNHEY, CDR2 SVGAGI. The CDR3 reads CASMKGVSGNTIYF. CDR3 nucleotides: TGTGCCAGCATGAAGGGCGTCTCTGGAAACACCATATATTTT.

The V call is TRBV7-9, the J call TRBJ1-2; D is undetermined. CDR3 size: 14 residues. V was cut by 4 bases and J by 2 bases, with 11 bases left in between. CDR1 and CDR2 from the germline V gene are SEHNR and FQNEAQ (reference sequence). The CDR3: CASSSTGGNYGYTF. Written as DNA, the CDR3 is TGTGCCAGCAGCTCGACCGGAGGGAACTATGGCTACACCTTC.

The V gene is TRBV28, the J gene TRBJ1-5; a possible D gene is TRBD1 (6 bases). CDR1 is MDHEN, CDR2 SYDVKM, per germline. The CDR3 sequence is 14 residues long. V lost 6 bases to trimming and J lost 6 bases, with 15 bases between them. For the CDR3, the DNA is TGTGCCAGCAGCCCTCCGGGAGGGGGTCAGCCCCAGCATTTT. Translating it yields CASSPPGGGQPQHF.

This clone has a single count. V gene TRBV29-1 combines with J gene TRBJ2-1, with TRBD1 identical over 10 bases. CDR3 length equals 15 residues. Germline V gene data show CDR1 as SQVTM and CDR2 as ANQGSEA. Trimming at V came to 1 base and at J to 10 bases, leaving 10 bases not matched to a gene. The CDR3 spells CSVEGDRGPPGEQFF. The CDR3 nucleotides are TGCAGCGTTGAAGGAGACAGGGGGCCCCCTGGGGAGCAGTTCTTC.

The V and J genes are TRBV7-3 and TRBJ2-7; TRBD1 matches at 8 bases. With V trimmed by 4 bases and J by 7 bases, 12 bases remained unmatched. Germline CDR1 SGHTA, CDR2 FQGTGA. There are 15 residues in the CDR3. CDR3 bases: TGTGCCAGCAGCTACTCCTTGGACAGGGAATTAGAGCAGTACTTC. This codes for CASSYSLDRELEQYF. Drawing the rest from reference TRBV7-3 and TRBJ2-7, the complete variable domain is GAGVSQTPSNKVTEKGKYVELRCDPISGHTALYWYRQSLGQGPEFLIYFQGTGAADDSGLPNDRFFAVRPEGSVSTLKIQRTERGDSAVYLCASSYSLDRELEQYFGPGTRLTVT.

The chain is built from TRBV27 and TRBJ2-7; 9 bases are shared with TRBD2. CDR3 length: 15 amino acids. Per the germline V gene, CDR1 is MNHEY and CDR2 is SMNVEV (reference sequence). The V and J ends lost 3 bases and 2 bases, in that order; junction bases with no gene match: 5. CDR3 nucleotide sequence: TGTGCCAGCAGTTTCAAGCGGGGGGATCCCTACGAGCAGTACTTC. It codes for CASSFKRGDPYEQYF.

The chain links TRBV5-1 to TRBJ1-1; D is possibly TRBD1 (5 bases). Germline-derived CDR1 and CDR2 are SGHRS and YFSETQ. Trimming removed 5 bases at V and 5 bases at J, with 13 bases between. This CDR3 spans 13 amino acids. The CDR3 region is CASSVGAGTEAFF. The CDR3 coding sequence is TGCGCCAGCAGTGTTGGAGCAGGGACTGAAGCTTTCTTT.

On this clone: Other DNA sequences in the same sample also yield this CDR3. The CDR3: CASSRGGSTDTQYF. In nucleotides, the CDR3 is TGTGCCAGCAGCCGGGGGGGCTCCACAGATACGCAGTATTTT. The V and J genes are TRBV6-4 and TRBJ2-3; 8 bases match TRBD2. The CDR3 contains 14 residues. V shed 6 bases, J shed 2 bases, and the junction held 4 bases outside the gene matches. Germline CDR1 and CDR2: MRHNA and SNTAGT.

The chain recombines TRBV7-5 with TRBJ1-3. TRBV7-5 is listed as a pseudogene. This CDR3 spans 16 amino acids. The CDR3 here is CASSSAAGSSGNTIYF. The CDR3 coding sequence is TGTGCCAGCAGCTCCGCGGCCGGCAGCTCTGGAAACACCATATATTTT.

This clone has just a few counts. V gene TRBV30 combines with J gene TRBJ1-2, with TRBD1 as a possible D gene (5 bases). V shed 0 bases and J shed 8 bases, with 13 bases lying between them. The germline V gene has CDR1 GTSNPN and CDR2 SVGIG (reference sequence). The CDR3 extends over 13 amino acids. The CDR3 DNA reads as TGTGCCTGGAGTGTCCAGGGTGTGAAGGGCTACACCTTC. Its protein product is CAWSVQGVKGYTF. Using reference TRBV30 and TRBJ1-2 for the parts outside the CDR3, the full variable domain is SQTIHQWPATLVQPVGSPLSLECTVEGTSNPNLYWYRQAAGRGLQLLFYSVGIGQISSEVPQNLSASRPQDRQFILSSKKLLLSDSGFYLCAWSVQGVKGYTFGSGTRLTVV.

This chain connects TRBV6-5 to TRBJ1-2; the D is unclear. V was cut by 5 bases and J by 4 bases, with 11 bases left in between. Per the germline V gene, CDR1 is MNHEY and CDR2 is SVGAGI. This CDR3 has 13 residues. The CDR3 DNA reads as TGTGCCAGCAGTGGGAGGGATTTCTATGGCTACACCTTC. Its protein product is CASSGRDFYGYTF.

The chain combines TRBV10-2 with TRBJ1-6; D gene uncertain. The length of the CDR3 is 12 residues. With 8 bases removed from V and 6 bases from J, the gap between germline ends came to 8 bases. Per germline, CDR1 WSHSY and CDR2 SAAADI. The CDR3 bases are TGCGCCAGCCGTAACGCTAATTCACCCCTCCACTTT. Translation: CASRNANSPLHF.

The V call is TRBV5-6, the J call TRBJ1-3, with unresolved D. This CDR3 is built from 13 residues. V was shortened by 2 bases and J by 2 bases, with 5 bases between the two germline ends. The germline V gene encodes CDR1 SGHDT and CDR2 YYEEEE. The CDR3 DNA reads TGTGCCAGCAGCTTAGGTACTGGAAACACCATATATTTT. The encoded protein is CASSLGTGNTIYF.

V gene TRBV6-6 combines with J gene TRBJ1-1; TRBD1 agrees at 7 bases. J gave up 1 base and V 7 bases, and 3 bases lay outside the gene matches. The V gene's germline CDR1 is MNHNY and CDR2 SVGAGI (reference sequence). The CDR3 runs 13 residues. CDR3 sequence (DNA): TGTGCCAGCATTCAGGGGGGGAACACTGAAGCTTTCTTT. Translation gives CASIQGGNTEAFF.

The CDR3 nucleotides are TGTGCCAGCAGCCCCCTGATACTCGACGGGAATGAAAAACTGTTTTTT. Translation: CASSPLILDGNEKLFF. The V call is TRBV4-2, the J call TRBJ1-4; D is unresolved. The CDR3 contains 16 residues. Germline V lookup: CDR1 LGHNA, CDR2 YNFKEQ. Trimming stripped 4 bases from V and 5 bases from J, with 17 bases between.

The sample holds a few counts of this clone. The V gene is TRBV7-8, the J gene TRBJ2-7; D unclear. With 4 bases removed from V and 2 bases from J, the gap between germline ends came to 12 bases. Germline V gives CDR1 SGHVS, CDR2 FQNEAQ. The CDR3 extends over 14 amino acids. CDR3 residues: CASSSNPGAYEQYF. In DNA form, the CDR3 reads TGTGCCAGCAGCTCCAACCCGGGCGCCTACGAGCAGTACTTC.

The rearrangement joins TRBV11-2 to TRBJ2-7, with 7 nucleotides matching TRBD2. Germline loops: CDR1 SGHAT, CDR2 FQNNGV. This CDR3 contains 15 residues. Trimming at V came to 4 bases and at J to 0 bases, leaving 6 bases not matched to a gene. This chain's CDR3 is CASSSAGGGSYEQYF. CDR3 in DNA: TGTGCCAGCAGCTCCGCTGGCGGGGGCTCCTACGAGCAGTACTTC.

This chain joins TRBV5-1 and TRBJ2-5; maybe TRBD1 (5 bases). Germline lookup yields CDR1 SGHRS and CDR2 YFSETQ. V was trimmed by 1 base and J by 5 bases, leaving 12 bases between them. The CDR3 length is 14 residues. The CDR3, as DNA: TGCGCCAGCAGCTTGAGGGGCAATGGGGAGACCCAGTACTTC. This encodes CASSLRGNGETQYF.

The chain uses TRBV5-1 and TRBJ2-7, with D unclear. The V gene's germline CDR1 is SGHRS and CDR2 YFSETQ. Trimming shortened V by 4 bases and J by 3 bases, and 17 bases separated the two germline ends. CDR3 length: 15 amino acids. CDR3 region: CASSVRRFHIYEQYF. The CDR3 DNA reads TGCGCCAGCAGCGTAAGACGGTTCCATATCTACGAGCAGTACTTC. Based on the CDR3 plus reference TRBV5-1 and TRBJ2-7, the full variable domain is KAGVTQTPRYLIKTRGQQVTLSCSPISGHRSVSWYQQTPGQGLQFLFEYFSETQRNKGNFPGRFSGRQFSNSRSEMNVSTLELGDSALYLCASSVRRFHIYEQYFGPGTRLTVT.

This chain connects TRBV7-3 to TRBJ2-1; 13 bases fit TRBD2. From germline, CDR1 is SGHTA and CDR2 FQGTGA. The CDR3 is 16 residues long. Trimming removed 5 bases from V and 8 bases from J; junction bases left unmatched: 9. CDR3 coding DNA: TGTGCCAGCAGCCCAAGCGGGACTAGCGGGGTCGATGAGCAGTTCTTC. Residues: CASSPSGTSGVDEQFF.

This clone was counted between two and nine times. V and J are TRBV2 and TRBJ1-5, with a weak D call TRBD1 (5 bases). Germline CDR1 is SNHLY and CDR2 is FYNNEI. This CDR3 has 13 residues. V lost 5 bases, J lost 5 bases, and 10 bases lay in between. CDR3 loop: CASSKGPDQPQHF. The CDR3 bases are TGTGCCAGCAGTAAGGGACCGGATCAGCCCCAGCATTTT.

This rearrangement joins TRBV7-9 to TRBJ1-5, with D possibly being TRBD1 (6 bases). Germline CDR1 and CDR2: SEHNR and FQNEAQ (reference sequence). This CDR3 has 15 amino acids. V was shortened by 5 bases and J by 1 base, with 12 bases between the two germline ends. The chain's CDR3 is CASSRGGQSNQPQHF. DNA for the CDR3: TGTGCCAGCAGCCGGGGGGGGCAGAGCAATCAGCCCCAGCATTTT.

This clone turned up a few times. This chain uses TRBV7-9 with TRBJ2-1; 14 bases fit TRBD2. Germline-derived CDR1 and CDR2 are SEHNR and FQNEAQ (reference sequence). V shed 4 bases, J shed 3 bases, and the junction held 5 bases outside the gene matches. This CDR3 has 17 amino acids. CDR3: CASSSTSGRALYNEQFF. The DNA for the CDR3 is TGTGCCAGCAGCTCGACTAGCGGGAGGGCCCTCTACAATGAGCAGTTCTTC.

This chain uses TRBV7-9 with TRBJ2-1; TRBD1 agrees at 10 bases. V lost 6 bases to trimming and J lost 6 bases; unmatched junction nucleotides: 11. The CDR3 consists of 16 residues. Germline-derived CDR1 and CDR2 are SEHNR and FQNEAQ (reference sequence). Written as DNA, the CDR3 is TGTGCCAGCAGATTCGCCGGGACAGGGGATTTCAATGAGCAGTTCTTC. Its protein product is CASRFAGTGDFNEQFF. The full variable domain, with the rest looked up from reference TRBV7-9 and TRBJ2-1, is DTGVSQNPRHKITKRGQNVTFRCDPISEHNRLYWYRQTLGQGPEFLTYFQNEAQLEKSRLLSDRFSAERPKGSFSTLEIQRTEQGDSAMYLCASRFAGTGDFNEQFFGPGTRLTVL.

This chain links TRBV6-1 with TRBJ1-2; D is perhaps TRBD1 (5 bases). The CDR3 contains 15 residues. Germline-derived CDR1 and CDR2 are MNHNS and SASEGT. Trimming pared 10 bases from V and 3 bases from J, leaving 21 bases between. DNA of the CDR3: TGTGCCACCCGCCGCGGGACCACCCGGGACTATGGCTACACCTTC. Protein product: CATRRGTTRDYGYTF.